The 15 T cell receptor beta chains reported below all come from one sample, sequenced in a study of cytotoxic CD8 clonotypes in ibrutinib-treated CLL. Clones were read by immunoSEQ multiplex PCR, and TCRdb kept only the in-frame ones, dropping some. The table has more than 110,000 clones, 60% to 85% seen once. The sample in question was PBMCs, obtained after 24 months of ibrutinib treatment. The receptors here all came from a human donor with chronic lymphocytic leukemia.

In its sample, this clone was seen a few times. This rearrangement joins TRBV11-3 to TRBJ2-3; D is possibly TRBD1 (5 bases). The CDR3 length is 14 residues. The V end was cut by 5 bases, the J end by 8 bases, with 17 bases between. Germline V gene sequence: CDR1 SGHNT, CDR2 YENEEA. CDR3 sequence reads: CASSAARAVGTQYF. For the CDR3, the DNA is TGTGCCAGCAGCGCGGCCAGGGCCGTGGGTACGCAGTATTTT. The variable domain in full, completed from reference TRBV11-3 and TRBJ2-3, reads EAGVVQSPRYKIIEKKQPVAFWCNPISGHNTLYWYLQNLGQGPELLIRYENEEAVDDSQLPKDRFSAERLKGVDSTLKIQPAELGDSAVYLCASSAARAVGTQYFGPGTRLTVL.

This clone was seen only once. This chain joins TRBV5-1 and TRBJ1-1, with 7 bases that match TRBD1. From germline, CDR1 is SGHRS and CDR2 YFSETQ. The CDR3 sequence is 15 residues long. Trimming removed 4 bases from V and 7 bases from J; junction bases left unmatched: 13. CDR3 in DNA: TGCGCCAGCAGCCCCGTTTCCGGGACAGCATTTGAAGCTTTCTTT. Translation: CASSPVSGTAFEAFF.

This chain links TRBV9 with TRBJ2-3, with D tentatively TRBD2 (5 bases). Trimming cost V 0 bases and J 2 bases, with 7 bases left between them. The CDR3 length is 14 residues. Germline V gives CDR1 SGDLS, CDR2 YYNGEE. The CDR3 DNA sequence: TGTGCCAGCAGCGTAGTCGGGGACACAGATACGCAGTATTTT. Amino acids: CASSVVGDTDTQYF.

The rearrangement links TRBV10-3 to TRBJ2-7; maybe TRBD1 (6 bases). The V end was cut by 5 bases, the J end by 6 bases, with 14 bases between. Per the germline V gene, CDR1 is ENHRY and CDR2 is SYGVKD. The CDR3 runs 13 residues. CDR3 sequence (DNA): TGTGCCATCAGTCCCAACAGGGAGTCCGAGCAGTACTTC. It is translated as CAISPNRESEQYF.

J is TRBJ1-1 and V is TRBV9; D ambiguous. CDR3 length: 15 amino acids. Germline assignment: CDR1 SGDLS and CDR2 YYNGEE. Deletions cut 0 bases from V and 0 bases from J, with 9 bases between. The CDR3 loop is CASSVAASMNTEAFF. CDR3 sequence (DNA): TGTGCCAGCAGCGTAGCAGCTTCTATGAACACTGAAGCTTTCTTT. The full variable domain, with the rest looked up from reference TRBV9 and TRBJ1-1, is DSGVTQTPKHLITATGQRVTLRCSPRSGDLSVYWYQQSLDQGLQFLIQYYNGEERAKGNILERFSAQQFPDLHSELNLSSLELGDSALYFCASSVAASMNTEAFFGQGTRLTVV.

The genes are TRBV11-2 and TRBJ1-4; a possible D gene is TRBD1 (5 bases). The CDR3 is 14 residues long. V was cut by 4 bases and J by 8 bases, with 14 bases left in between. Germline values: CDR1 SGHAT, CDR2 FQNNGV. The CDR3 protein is CASSSTVGGEKLFF. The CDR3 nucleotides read TGTGCCAGCAGCTCGACAGTCGGGGGAGAAAAACTGTTTTTT.

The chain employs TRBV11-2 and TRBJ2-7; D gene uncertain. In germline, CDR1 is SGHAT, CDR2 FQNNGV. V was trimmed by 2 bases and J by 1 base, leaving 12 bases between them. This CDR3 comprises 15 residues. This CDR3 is CASSLLEVGSYEQYF. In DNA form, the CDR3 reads TGTGCCAGCAGCTTACTGGAAGTTGGGTCCTACGAGCAGTACTTC.

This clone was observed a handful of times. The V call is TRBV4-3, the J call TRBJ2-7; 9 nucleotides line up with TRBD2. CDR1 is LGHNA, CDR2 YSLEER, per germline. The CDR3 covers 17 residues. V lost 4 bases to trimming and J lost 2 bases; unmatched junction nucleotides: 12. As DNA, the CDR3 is TGCGCCAGCAGCCGAACCCATAGCGGGAGAGGGACCTACGAGCAGTACTTC. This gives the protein CASSRTHSGRGTYEQYF.

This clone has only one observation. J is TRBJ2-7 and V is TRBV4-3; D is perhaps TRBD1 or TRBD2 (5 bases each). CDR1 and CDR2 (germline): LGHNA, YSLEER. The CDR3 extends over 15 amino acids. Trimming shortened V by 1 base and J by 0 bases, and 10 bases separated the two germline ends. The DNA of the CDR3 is TGCGCCAGCAGCCAAGTCGGGGCCATCTCCTACGAGCAGTACTTC. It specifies CASSQVGAISYEQYF.

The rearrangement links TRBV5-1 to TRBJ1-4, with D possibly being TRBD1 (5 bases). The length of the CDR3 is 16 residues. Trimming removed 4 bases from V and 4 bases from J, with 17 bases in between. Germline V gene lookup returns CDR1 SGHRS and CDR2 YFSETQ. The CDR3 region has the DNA TGCGCCAGCAGCGCGGGGCCTGGGGGAGGTAATGAAAAACTGTTTTTT. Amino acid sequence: CASSAGPGGGNEKLFF. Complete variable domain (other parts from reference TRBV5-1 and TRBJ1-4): KAGVTQTPRYLIKTRGQQVTLSCSPISGHRSVSWYQQTPGQGLQFLFEYFSETQRNKGNFPGRFSGRQFSNSRSEMNVSTLELGDSALYLCASSAGPGGGNEKLFFGSGTQLSVL.

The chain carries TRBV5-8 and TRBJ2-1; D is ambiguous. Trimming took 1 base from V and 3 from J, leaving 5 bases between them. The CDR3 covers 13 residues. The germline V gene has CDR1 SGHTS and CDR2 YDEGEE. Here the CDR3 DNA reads TGTGCCAGCAGCTTGAAGGTCTACAATGAGCAGTTCTTC. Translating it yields CASSLKVYNEQFF. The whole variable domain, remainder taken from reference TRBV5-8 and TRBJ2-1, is EAGVTQSPTHLIKTRGQQATLRCSPISGHTSVYWYQQALGLGLQFLLWYDEGEERNRGNFPPRFSGRQFPNYSSELNVNALELEDSALYLCASSLKVYNEQFFGPGTRLTVL.

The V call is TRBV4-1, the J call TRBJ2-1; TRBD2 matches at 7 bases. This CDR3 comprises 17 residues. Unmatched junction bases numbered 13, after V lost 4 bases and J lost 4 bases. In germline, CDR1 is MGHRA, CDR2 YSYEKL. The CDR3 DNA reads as TGCGCCAGCAGCCCCGGAGGGTTGGGACTACGGTACAATGAGCAGTTCTTC. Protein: CASSPGGLGLRYNEQFF.

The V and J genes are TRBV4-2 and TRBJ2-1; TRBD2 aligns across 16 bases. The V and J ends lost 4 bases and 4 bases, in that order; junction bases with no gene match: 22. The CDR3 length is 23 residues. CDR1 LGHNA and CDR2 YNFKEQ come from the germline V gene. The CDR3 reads CASSPRGTSGGAGGRGAYNEQFF. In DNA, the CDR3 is TGTGCCAGCAGCCCTCGGGGGACTAGCGGGGGGGCCGGTGGTCGAGGGGCTTACAATGAGCAGTTCTTC.

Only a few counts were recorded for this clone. The CDR3 here is CASSLVVPGLLQPSTDTQYF. The CDR3 DNA sequence: TGTGCCAGCAGCTTAGTGGTCCCGGGACTTCTCCAACCTAGCACAGATACGCAGTATTTT. V and J are TRBV7-8 and TRBJ2-3, with a weak D call TRBD2 (6 bases). Germline CDR1 is SGHVS and CDR2 is FQNEAQ. CDR3 length equals 20 residues. The V end lost 1 base, the J end lost 0 bases, and 23 bases lay between the germline ends.

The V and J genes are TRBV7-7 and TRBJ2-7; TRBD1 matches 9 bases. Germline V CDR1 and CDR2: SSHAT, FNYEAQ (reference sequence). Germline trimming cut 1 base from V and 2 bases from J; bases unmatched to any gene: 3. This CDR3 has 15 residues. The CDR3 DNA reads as TGTGCCAGCAGCTTAGGACAGGGGGAGGCCTACGAGCAGTACTTC. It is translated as CASSLGQGEAYEQYF.